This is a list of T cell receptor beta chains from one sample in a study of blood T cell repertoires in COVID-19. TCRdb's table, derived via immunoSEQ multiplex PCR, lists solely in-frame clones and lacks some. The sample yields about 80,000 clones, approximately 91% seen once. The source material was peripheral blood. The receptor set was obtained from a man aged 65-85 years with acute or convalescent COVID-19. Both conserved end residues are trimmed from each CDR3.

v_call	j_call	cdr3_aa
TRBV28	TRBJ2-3	ASSLGQTDTQY
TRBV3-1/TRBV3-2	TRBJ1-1	ASSQDRTGEAF
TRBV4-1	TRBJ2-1	ASSPATGFIYNEQF
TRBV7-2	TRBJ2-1	ASSPWLEGHGPF
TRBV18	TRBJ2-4	ASSPAGAKNIQY
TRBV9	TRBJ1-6	ASSGGRPNSPLH
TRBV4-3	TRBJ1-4	ASSQGGHPNEKLF
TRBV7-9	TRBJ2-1	ASSTHLTSGTTNEQF
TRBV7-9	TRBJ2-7	ASTLLFSSGEQY
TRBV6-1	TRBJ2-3	ASSEWLAGDIKDTQY
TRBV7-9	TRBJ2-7	ASSPGTSAYEQY
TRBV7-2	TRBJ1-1	ASSKTRDTPRGAF
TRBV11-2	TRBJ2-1	ASSLLAGELDEQF
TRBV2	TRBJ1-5	ASSSVTTSNQPQH
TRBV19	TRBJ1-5	ASSRTGGSGNQPQH
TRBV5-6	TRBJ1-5	ASSTSDVGTGQPQH
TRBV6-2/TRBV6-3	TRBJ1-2	ASSPKGQGDT